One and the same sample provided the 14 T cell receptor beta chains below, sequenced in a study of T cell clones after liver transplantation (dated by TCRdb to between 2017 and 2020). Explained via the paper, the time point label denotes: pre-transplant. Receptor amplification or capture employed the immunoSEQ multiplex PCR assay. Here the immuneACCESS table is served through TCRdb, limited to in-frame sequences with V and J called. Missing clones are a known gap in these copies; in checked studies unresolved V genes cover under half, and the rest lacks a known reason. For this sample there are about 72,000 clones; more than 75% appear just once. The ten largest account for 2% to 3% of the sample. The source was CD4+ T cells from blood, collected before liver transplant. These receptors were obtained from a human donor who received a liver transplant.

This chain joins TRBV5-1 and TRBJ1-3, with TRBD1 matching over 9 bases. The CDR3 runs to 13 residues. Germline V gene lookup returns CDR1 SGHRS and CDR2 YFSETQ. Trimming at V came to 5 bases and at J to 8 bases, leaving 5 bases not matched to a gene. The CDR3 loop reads CASSRGQGDTIYF. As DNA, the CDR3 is TGCGCCAGCAGTCGGGGACAGGGTGACACCATATATTTT.

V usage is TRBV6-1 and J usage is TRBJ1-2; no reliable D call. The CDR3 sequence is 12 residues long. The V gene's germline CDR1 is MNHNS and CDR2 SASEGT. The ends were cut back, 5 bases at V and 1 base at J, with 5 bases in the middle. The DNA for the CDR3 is TGTGCCAGCAGTACATTTAACTATGGCTACACCTTC. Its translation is CASSTFNYGYTF.

CDR3 nucleotide sequence: TGTGCCACTAACGGGGAAGGGGCGCGCAATCAGCCCCAGCATTTT. Translating gives CATNGEGARNQPQHF. V and J are TRBV6-6 and TRBJ1-5; D is possibly TRBD1 (5 bases). This CDR3 has 15 amino acids. Germline V lookup: CDR1 MNHNY, CDR2 SVGAGI (reference sequence). Trimming pared 10 bases from V and 2 bases from J, leaving 18 bases between.

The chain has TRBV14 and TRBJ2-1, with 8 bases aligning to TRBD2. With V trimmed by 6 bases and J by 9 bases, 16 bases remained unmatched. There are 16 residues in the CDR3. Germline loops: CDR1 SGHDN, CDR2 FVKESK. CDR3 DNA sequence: TGTGCCAGCAGAGCTTCGGGCAGCGGGAGTAGTACTGAGCAGTTCTTC. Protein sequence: CASRASGSGSSTEQFF. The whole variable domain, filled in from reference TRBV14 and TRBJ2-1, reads EAGVTQFPSHSVIEKGQTVTLRCDPISGHDNLYWYRRVMGKEIKFLLHFVKESKQDESGMPNNRFLAERTGGTYSTLKVQPAELEDSGVYFCASRASGSGSSTEQFFGPGTRLTVL.

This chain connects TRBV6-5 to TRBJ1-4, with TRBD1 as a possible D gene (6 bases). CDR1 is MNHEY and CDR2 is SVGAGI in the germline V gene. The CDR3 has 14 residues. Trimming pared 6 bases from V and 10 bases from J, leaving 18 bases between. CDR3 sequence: CASRGGRGTGKLFF. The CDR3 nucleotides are TGTGCCAGCAGGGGGGGCAGGGGTACGGGAAAACTGTTTTTT.

The CDR3 DNA follows: TGTGCCAGCAGCGTCCGACAGGGGTACTACGAGCAGTACTTC. Translation: CASSVRQGYYEQYF. J is TRBJ2-7 and V is TRBV13; 8 bases line up with TRBD1. V was clipped by 5 bases and J by 3 bases; unmatched bases: 6. This CDR3 has 14 residues. The germline gives CDR1 PRHDT, CDR2 FYEKMQ (reference sequence).

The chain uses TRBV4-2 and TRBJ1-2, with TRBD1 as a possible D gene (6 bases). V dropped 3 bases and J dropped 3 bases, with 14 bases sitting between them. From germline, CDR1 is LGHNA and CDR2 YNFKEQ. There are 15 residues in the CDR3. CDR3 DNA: TGTGCCAGCAGCCAGCCCCAGGGGCGAGACTATGGCTACACCTTC. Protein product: CASSQPQGRDYGYTF.

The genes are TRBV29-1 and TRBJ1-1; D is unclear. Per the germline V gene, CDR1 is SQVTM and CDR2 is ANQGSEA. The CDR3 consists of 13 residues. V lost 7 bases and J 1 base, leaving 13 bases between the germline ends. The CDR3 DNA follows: TGCAGCGCCGGGGAACGGACGAACACTGAAGCTTTCTTT. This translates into CSAGERTNTEAFF.

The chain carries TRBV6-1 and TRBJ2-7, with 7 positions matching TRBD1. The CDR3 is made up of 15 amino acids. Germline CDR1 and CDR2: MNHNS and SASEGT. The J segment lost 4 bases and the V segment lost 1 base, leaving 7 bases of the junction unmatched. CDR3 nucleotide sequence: TGTGCCAGCAGTGAAGTGGGACAGTCATATTACGAGCAGTACTTC. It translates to CASSEVGQSYYEQYF.

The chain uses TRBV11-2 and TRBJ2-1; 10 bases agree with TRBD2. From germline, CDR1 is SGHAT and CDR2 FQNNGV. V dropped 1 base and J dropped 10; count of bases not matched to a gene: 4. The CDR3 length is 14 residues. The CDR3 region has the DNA TGTGCCAGCAGCTTAGGGCTAGCGGGAGTCGAGCAGTTCTTC. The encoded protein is CASSLGLAGVEQFF.

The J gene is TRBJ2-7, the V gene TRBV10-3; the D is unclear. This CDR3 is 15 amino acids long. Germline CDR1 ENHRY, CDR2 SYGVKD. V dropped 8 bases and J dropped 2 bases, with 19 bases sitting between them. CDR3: CAIPRRAKQTYEQYF. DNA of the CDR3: TGTGCCATCCCGAGACGGGCAAAGCAGACCTACGAGCAGTACTTC.

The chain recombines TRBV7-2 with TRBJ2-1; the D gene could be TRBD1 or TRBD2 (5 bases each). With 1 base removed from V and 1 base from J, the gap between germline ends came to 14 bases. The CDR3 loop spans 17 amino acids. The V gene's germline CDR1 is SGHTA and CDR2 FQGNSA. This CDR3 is CASSLVDSGRSYNEQFF. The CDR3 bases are TGTGCCAGCAGCTTAGTAGACAGCGGACGTTCCTACAATGAGCAGTTCTTC.

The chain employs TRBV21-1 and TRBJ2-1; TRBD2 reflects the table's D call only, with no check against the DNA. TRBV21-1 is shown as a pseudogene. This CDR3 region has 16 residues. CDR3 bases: TGTGCCAGCATTGTCCCTAGCGGAAGCTCCTACAATGAGCAGTTCTTC. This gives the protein CASIVPSGSSYNEQFF.

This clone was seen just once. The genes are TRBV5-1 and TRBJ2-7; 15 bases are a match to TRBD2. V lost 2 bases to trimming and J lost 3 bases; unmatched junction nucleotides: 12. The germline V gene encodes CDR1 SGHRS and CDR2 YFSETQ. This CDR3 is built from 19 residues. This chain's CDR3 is CASSFIPGTSGRKGYEQYF. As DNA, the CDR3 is TGCGCCAGCAGCTTCATCCCCGGGACTAGCGGGAGGAAAGGCTACGAGCAGTACTTC.